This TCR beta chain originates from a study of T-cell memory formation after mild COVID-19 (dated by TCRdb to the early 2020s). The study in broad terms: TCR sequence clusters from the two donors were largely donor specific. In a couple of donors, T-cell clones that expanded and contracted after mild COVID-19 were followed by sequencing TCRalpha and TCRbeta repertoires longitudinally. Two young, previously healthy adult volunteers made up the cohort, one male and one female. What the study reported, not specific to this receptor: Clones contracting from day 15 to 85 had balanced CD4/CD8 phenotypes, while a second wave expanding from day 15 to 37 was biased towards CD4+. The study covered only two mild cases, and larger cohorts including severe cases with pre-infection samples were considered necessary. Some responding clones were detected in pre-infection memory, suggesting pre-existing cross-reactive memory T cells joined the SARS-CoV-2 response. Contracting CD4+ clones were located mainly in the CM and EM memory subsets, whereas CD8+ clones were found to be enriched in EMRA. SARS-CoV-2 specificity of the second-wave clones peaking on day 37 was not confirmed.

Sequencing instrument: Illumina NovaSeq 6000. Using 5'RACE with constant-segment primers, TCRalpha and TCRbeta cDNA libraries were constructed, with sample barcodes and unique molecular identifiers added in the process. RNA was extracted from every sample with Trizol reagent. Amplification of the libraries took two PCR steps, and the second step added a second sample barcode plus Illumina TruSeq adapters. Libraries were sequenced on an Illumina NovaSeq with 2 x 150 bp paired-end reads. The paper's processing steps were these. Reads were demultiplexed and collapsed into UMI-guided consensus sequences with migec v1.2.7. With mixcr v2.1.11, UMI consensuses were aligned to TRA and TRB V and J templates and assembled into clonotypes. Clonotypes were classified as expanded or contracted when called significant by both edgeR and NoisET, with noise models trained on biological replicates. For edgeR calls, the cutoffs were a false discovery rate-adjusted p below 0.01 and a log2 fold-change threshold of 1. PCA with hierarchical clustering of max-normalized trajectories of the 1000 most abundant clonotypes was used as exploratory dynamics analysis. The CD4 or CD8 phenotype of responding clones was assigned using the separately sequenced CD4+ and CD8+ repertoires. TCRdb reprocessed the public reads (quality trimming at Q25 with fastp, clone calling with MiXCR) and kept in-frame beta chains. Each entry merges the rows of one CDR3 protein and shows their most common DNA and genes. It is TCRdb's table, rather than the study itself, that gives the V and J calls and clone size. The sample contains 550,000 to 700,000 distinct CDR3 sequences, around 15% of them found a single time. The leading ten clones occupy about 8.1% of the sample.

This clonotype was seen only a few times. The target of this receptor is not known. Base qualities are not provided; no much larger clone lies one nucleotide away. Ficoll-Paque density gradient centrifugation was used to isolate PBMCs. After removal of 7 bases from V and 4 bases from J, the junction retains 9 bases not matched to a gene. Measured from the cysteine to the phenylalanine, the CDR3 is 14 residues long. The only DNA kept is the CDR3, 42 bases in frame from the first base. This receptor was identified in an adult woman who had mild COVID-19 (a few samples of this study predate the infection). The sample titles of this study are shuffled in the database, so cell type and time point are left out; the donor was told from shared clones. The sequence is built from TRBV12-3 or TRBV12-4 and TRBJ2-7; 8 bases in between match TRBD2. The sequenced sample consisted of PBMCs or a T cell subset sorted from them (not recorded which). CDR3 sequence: CASTRAGGIYEQYF. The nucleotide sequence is TGTGCCAGCACCCGCGCGGGAGGAATATACGAGCAGTACTTC.